This record concerns one T cell receptor (beta chain) sequence. The entry originates in a study of OX40 agonist ivuxolimab in advanced cancers. Study context: Ivuxolimab, an agonist antibody against OX40 (CD134), was given to patients. At doses from 0.01 to 10 mg/kg, patients were given intravenous ivuxolimab every 2 weeks. Earlier treatment with anti-PD-1, anti-PD-L1 or anti-CTLA-4 was permitted, and 35% to 45% had received some.

Profiling relied on immunoSEQ multiplex PCR, and the TCRdb table lists in-frame clones only, not all of them. The sample gives more than 50,000 clones, 82% of which show up once; roughly 1.6% is in the top ten. With V trimmed by 4 bases and J by 0 bases, 6 bases remained unmatched. CDR1 and CDR2 (germline): SGDLS, YYNGEE. CDR3 length: 16 amino acids. Sample: CD4+ or CD8+ T cells sorted from blood, taken in a trial of the OX40 agonist ivuxolimab. The genes are TRBV9 and TRBJ2-2; 7 nucleotides match TRBD1. This clonotype was obtained from an adult with an advanced solid tumor such as melanoma, head and neck, liver or kidney cancer. The CDR3 DNA reads TGTGCCAGCAGCCAAGGGGGCAGGGCGAACACCGGGGAGCTGTTTTTT. This encodes CASSQGGRANTGELFF.